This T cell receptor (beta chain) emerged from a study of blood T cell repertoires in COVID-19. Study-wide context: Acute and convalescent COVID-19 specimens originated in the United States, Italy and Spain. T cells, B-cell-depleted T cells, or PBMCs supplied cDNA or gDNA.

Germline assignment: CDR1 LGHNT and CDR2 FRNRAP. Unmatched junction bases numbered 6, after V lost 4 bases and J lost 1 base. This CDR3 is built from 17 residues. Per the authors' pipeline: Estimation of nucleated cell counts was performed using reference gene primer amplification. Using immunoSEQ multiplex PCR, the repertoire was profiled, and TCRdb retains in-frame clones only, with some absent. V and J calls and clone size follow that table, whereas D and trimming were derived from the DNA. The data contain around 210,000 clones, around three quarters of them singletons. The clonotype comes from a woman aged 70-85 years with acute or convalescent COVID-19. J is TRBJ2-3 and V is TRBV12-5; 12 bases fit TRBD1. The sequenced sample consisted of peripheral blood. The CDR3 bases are TGTGCTAGTGGTTCGGGACAGGGGGCTCCTGGCACAGATACGCAGTATTTT. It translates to CASGSGQGAPGTDTQYF.